This TCR beta chain was recovered during a study of blood T cells in healthy people across ages. This clonotype was recorded many times. Deletions cut 3 bases from V and 1 base from J, with 11 bases between. This CDR3 is 15 amino acids long. Germline lookup yields CDR1 MNHEY and CDR2 SVGEGT. Using a J-beta primer mix together with a sample-barcoded 5' primer, a second PCR was run for about 7 to 12 cycles. Each CDR3 protein is one row after TCRdb ran MiXCR on the 5' RACE reads. The table records approximately 730,000 distinct CDR3 sequences, roughly 43% of them present only once. Extraction yielded at least 5 micrograms of total RNA per sample.

The source is a woman aged 55-70 years in good health. Sequenced input: blood. This rearrangement joins TRBV6-2 or TRBV6-3 to TRBJ2-3; possibly TRBD1 or TRBD2 for D (5 bases each). CDR3 protein: CASSYGTGRTDTQYF. Here the CDR3 DNA reads TGTGCCAGCAGTTATGGGACGGGACGCACAGATACGCAGTATTTT.